These 13 T cell receptor beta chains share one sample of origin, sequenced in a study of T cell responses to AZD1222 COVID-19 vaccine. TCRdb's table, derived via immunoSEQ multiplex PCR, lists solely in-frame clones and lacks some. The table lists 65,000 or so clones, less than 90% of them singletons. Material: peripheral blood, obtained on day 0 of AZD1222 vaccination. These receptor sequences come from an adult in good health.

V and J are TRBV9 and TRBJ1-1; D not resolved. The CDR3 length is 15 residues. The germline gives CDR1 SGDLS, CDR2 YYNGEE. The V end was cut by 2 bases, the J end by 4 bases, with 15 bases between. The CDR3 region has the DNA TGTGCCAGCAGCGTTGATACCGGCGAGATCACTGAAGCTTTCTTT. It is translated as CASSVDTGEITEAFF.

This sequence joins TRBV9 and TRBJ1-1; possibly TRBD1 for D (5 bases). The germline V gene encodes CDR1 SGDLS and CDR2 YYNGEE. Trimming left V 3 bases short and J 0 bases short, with 6 bases between. The CDR3 spans 13 residues. The CDR3 DNA reads TGTGCCAGCAGCGGGGGGATGAACACTGAAGCTTTCTTT. Amino acids: CASSGGMNTEAFF.

This clone was observed a handful of times. The J gene is TRBJ2-3, the V gene TRBV7-8; 7 nucleotides agree with TRBD2. Trimming took 5 bases from V and 1 from J; bases not matched to a gene: 6. This CDR3 spans 15 amino acids. Germline V gene lookup returns CDR1 SGHVS and CDR2 FQNEAQ. The CDR3 nucleotides are TGTGCCAGCAGCGCCCGGACTAGTGGCACAGATACGCAGTATTTT. It codes for CASSARTSGTDTQYF.

The rearrangement joins TRBV4-3 to TRBJ2-7, with 9 bases fitting TRBD1. Germline V CDR1 and CDR2: LGHNA, YSLEER. The CDR3 loop spans 16 amino acids. Germline trimming cut 3 bases from V and 3 bases from J; bases unmatched to any gene: 9. The CDR3 loop is CASSQAWDRELYEQYF. DNA of the CDR3: TGCGCCAGCAGCCAGGCATGGGACAGGGAACTCTACGAGCAGTACTTC.

CDR3 loop: CASSHALGTTDTQYF. The CDR3 coding sequence is TGTGCCAGCAGCCATGCCCTAGGGACCACAGATACGCAGTATTTT. The chain has TRBV11-3 and TRBJ2-3; the D call may be TRBD1 or TRBD2 (5 bases each). Trimming removed 5 bases at V and 2 bases at J, with 14 bases between. The CDR3 runs to 15 residues. CDR1 is SGHNT and CDR2 is YENEEA in the germline V gene.

The V call is TRBV4-2, the J call TRBJ2-2; perhaps TRBD1 as D (6 bases). Trimming cost V 7 bases and J 5 bases, with 8 bases left between them. The germline V gene has CDR1 LGHNA and CDR2 YNFKEQ. This CDR3 is built from 12 residues. CDR3 loop: CASTTGTGELFF. As DNA, the CDR3 is TGTGCCAGCACAACAGGGACCGGGGAGCTGTTTTTT.

The chain is built from TRBV6-2 or TRBV6-3 and TRBJ2-5, with TRBD2 matching over 13 bases. V shed 2 bases and J 7 bases; nucleotides not matched to a gene: 13. The CDR3 is made up of 18 amino acids. Per the germline V gene, CDR1 is MNHEY and CDR2 is SVGEGT. CDR3 in amino acids: CASSYLRGTSGARGTQYF. As DNA, the CDR3 is TGTGCCAGCAGTTACCTGAGGGGGACTAGCGGGGCACGGGGGACCCAGTACTTC.

The rearrangement uses TRBV21-1 and TRBJ2-1; the table assigns TRBD1, which was not confirmed against the DNA. TRBV21-1 constitutes a pseudogene. CDR3 length equals 14 residues. The CDR3 protein is CASSANRVSGEQFF. DNA of the CDR3: TGTGCCAGCAGCGCGAACAGGGTTTCGGGTGAGCAGTTCTTC.

This chain links TRBV7-2 with TRBJ1-2; no firm D call. From germline, CDR1 is SGHTA and CDR2 FQGNSA. The V end lost 1 base, the J end lost 4 bases, and 13 bases lay between the germline ends. The CDR3 is 15 residues long. The CDR3 protein is CASSLGATPGYGYTF. The CDR3 DNA is TGTGCCAGCAGCTTAGGGGCGACCCCAGGCTATGGCTACACCTTC.

The gene calls are TRBV28 and TRBJ2-1, with 8 nucleotides matching TRBD2. V gave up 6 bases and J gave up 5 bases; unmatched junction bases: 12. This CDR3 is built from 16 residues. Germline CDR1 reads MDHEN; CDR2 reads SYDVKM. In nucleotides, the CDR3 is TGTGCCAGCAGCATCCCCCAGCGGGGGAAGGACAATGAGCAGTTCTTC. Translated: CASSIPQRGKDNEQFF.

This chain connects TRBV7-2 to TRBJ2-4, with D perhaps TRBD2 (7 bases). The V and J ends lost 8 bases and 8 bases respectively, with 16 bases between them. The CDR3 length is 13 residues. CDR1 is SGHTA, CDR2 FQGNSA, per germline. CDR3 DNA: TGTGCCAGCGGGGGGGGCCGCGGGGACATTCAGTACTTC. It translates to CASGGGRGDIQYF.

The rearrangement links TRBV29-1 to TRBJ2-1, with D possibly TRBD1 on 6 matching bases. Germline CDR1 reads SQVTM; CDR2 reads ANQGSEA. This CDR3 region has 12 residues. The CDR3 bases are TGCAGTTGGACAGAAACCTACAATGAGCAGTTCTTC. Translated: CSWTETYNEQFF.

The chain combines TRBV6-5 with TRBJ1-5; D is undetermined. The CDR3 runs to 13 residues. Germline CDR1 reads MNHEY; CDR2 reads SVGAGI. V gave up 2 bases and J gave up 4 bases, with 6 bases separating them. CDR3 DNA: TGTGCCAGCAGTTACAGTACGAATCAGCCCCAGCATTTT. Its translation: CASSYSTNQPQHF.